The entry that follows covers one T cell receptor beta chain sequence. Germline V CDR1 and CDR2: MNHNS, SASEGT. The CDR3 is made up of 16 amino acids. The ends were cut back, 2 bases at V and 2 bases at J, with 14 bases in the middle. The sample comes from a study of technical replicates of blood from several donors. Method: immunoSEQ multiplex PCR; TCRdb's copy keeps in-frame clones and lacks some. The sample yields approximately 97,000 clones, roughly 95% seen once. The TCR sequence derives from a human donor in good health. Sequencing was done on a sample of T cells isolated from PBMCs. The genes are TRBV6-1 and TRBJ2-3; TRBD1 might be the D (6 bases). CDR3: CASSELGAQLTDTQYF. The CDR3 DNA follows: TGTGCCAGCAGTGAATTGGGGGCCCAGCTCACAGATACGCAGTATTTT.